This T cell receptor beta chain was retrieved from a study of beta chain features in type 1 diabetes. The study's findings and limits: Type 1 diabetes patients had moderately but significantly shorter TCRB CDR3s in all four CD4+ subsets.

As every portion of the isolated RNA was reverse transcribed, the sequencing read expressed TCRB transcripts. Generated by immunoSEQ multiplex PCR, the TCRdb table keeps only in-frame clones and is missing some. Among fewer than 55,000 clones listed, roughly 40% were seen once. This clone appeared a few times. Its target is not known. The trim removed 1 base at V and 2 bases at J, leaving 5 bases unmatched. The CDR3 is 15 residues long. Germline CDR1 and CDR2: MDHEN and SYDVKM. The sequence was obtained from a young man with type 1 diabetes. Sequencing was carried out using Tregs from blood. The chain combines TRBV28 with TRBJ2-7; 7 positions match TRBD2. In DNA, the CDR3 is TGTGCCAGCAGTTTATCGGGGGGTCCAACCTACGAGCAGTACTTC. Its translation: CASSLSGGPTYEQYF. Full variable domain (remainder filled in from reference TRBV28 and TRBJ2-7): DVKVTQSSRYLVKRTGEKVFLECVQDMDHENMFWYRQDPGLGLRLIYFSYDVKMKEKGDIPEGYSVSREKKERFSLILESASTNQTSMYLCASSLSGGPTYEQYFGPGTRLTVT.